The T cell receptor beta chain under discussion was sequenced for a study of response to subunit inactivated influenza vaccine. Study-wide results and limits: It was suggested by the authors that few new T cells are recruited by each seasonal influenza vaccination.

Comment on this clonotype: Its antigen is unidentified.

From the RT-PCR reads, TCRdb called clonotypes with MiXCR, one entry per CDR3 protein. The table includes about 180,000 distinct CDR3 sequences, about 9% detected once. V gave up 3 bases and J gave up 5 bases, with 12 bases separating them. Germline CDR1 and CDR2: KGHDR and SFDVKD. The length of the CDR3 is 15 residues. Sequenced material: non-naive T cells sorted from PBMCs, taken on the day of vaccination. This sequence joins TRBV24-1 and TRBJ2-2; D gene ambiguous. This clonotype was sampled from a man aged 50 to 60 who received an inactivated influenza vaccine. The CDR3, as DNA: TGTGCCACCAGTGATCCCGGCCTCGGGACCGGGGAGCTGTTTTTT. This encodes CATSDPGLGTGELFF.